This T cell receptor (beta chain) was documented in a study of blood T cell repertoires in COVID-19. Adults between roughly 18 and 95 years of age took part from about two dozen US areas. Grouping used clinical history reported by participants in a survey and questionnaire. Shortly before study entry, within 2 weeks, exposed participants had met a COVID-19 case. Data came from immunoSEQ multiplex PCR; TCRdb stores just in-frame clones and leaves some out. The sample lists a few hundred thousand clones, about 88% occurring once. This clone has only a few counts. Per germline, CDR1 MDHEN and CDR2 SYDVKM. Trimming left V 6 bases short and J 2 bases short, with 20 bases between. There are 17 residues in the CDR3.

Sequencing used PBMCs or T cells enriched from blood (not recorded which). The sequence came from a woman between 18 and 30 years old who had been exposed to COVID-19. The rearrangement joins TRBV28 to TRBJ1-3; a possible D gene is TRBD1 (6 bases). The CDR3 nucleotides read TGTGCCAGCAGCTTAGACAGGCCCCTTAGGGCTGGAAACACCATATATTTT. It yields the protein CASSLDRPLRAGNTIYF.